This TCR beta chain was captured by sequencing in a study of CD8 T cell repertoires and HIV-1 epitope variants. Study-level information: T cells were stimulated with Twenty-five Gag and Nef peptides separately. The baseline condition was 1M T cells left uncultured.

TCRdb keeps only in-frame clones here, not all; method: immunoSEQ multiplex PCR. The repertoire holds 4,500 to 6,000 clones, nearly 70% seen once, with more than 35% in the top ten. This clone occurred a few times. Its antigen is undetermined. This sequence was found in a male donor with HIV. Sample: cultured CD8+ T cells derived from PBMCs.

The CDR3 DNA sequence: TGCAGCTCCTACGGGGATGGCTACACCTTC. Its translation: CSSYGDGYTF. The rearrangement joins TRBV29-1 to TRBJ1-2; the D is unclear. Germline CDR1 SQVTM, CDR2 ANQGSEA. The CDR3 covers 10 residues. The V end lost 8 bases, the J end lost 6 bases, and 10 bases lay between the germline ends.